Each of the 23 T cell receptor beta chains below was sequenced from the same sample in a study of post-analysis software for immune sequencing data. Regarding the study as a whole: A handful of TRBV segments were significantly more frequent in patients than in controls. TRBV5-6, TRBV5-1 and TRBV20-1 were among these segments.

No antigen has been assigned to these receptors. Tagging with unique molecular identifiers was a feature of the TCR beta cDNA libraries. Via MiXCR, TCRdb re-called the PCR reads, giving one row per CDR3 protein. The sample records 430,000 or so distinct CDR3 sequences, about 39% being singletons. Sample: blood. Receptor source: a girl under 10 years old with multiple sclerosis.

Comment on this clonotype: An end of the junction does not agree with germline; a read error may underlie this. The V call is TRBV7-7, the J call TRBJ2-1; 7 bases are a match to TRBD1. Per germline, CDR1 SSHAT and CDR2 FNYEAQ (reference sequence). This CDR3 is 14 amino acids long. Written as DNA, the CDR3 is TGTGCTAGCAGCTTAGCGACAGGGATCAGTGAGCAGTTCTTC. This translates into CASSLATGISEQFF.

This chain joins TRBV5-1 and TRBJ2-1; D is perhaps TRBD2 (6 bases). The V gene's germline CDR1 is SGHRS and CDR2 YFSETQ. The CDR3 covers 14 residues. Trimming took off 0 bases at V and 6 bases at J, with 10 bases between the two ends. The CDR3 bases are TGCGCCAGCAGCTTGGTGGCGGGGATCAATGAGCAGTTCTTC. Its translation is CASSLVAGINEQFF.

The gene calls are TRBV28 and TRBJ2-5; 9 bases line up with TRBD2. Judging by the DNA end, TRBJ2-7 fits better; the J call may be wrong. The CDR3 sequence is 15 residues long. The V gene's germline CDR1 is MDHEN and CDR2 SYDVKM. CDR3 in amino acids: CASTRGGRARYEQYF. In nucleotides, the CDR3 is TGTGCCAGCACCAGGGGCGGGAGGGCCAGGTACGAGCAGTACTTC.

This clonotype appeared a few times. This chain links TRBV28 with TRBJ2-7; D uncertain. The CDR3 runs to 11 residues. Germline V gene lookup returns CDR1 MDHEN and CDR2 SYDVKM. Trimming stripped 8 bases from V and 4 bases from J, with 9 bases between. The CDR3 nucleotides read TGTGCCAGCCTCAGATCTTACGAGCAGTACTTC. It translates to CASLRSYEQYF.

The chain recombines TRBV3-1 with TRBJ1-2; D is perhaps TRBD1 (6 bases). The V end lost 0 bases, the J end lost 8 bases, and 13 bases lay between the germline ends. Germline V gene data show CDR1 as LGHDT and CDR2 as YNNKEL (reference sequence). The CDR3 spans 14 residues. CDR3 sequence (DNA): TGTGCCAGCAGCCAAGATAAGGGGGGACGGGGCTACACCTTC. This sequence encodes CASSQDKGGRGYTF.

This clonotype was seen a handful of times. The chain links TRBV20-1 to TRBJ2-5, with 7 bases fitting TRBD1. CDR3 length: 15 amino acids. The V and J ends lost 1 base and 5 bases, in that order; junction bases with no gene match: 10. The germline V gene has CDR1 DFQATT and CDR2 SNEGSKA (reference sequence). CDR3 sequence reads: CSARVLRGRGETQYF. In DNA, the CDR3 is TGCAGTGCTAGAGTTTTGAGGGGGCGCGGGGAGACCCAGTACTTC.

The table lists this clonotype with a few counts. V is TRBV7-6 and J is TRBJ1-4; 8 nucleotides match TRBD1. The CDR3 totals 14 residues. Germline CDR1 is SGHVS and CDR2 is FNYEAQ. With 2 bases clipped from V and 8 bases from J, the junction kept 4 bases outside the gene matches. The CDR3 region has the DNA TGTGCCAGCAGCTTAAACAGGGGGAAGGAAAAACTGTTTTTT. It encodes CASSLNRGKEKLFF.

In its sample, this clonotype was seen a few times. CDR3 region: CASRARLAGVPSYNEQFF. CDR3 bases: TGTGCCAGCAGGGCCAGACTAGCGGGAGTCCCCTCCTACAATGAGCAGTTCTTC. The rearrangement links TRBV28 to TRBJ2-1, with 12 bases lining up with TRBD2. Germline V lookup: CDR1 MDHEN, CDR2 SYDVKM. The CDR3 totals 18 residues. Losses at the gene ends were 6 bases for V and 0 bases for J; bases not matched to a gene: 9.

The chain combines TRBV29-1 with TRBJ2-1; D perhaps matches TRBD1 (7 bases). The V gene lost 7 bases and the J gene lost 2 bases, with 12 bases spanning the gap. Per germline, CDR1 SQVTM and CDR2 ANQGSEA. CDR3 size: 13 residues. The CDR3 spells CSGGDSAYNEQFF. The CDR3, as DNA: TGCAGCGGGGGGGACAGCGCCTACAATGAGCAGTTCTTC.

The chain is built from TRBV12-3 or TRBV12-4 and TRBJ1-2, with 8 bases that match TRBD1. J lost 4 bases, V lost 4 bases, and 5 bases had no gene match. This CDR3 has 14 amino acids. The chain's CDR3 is CASSYDRGSYGYTF. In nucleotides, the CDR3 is TGTGCCAGCAGTTACGACAGGGGTTCCTATGGCTACACCTTC.

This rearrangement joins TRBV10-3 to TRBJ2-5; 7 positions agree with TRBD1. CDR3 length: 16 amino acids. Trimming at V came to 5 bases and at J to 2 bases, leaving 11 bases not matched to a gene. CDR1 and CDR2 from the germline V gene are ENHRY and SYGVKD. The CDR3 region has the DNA TGTGCCATCAGTCCCGGGCCGGGACAGCAACAAGAGACCCAGTACTTC. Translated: CAISPGPGQQQETQYF.

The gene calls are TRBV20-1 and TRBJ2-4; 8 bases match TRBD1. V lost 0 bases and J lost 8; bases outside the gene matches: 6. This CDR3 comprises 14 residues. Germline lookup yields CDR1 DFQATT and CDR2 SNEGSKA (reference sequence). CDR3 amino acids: CSARDRQGADIQYF. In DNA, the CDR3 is TGCAGTGCTAGAGATCGGCAGGGGGCGGACATTCAGTACTTC.

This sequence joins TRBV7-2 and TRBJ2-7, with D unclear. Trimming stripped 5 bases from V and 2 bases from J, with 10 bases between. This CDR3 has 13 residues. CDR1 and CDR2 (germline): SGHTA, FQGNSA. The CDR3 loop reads CASSAHQAYEQYF. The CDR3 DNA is TGTGCCAGCAGCGCCCACCAGGCCTACGAGCAGTACTTC.

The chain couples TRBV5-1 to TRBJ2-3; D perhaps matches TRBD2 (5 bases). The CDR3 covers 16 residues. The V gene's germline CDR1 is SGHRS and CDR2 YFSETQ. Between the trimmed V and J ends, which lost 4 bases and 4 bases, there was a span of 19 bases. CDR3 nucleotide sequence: TGCGCCAGCAGCCCGGCGGGTAGCCCCGGTCCAGATACGCAGTATTTT. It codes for CASSPAGSPGPDTQYF.

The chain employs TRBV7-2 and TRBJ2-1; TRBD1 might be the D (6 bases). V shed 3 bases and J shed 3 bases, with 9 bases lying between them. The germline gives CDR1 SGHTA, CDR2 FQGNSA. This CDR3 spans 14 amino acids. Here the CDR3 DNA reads TGTGCCAGCAGCTTTGCCAGGGGCTACAATGAGCAGTTCTTC. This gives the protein CASSFARGYNEQFF.

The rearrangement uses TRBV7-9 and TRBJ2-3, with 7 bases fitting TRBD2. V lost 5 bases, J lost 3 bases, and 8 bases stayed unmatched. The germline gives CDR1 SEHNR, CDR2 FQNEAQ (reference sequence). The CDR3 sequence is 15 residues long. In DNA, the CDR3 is TGTGCCAGCAGCCCCTTGGGGGGGGGAACAGATACGCAGTATTTT. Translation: CASSPLGGGTDTQYF.

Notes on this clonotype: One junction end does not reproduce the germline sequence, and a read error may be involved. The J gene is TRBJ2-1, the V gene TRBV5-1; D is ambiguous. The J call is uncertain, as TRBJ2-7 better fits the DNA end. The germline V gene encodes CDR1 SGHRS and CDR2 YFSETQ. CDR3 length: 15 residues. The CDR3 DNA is TGTGCCAGCAGCTTGGCTCGGCCAGCCTACAATGAGCAGTACTTC. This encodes CASSLARPAYNEQYF.

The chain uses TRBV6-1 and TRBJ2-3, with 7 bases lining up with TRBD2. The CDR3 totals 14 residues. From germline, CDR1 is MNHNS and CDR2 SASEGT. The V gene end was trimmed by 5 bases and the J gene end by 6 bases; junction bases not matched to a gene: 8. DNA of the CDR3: TGTGCCAGCAGTAGTACCCTGGGAGGGGATACGCAGTATTTT. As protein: CASSSTLGGDTQYF.

CDR3 protein: CASSELAGVNNEQFF. CDR3 bases: TGTGCCAGCAGCGAACTAGCGGGAGTCAACAATGAGCAGTTCTTC. This sequence joins TRBV7-3 and TRBJ2-1, with 11 bases aligning to TRBD2. Germline V CDR1 and CDR2: SGHTA, FQGTGA. There are 15 residues in the CDR3. V was pared by 5 bases and J by 5 bases, with 5 bases of the junction left unmatched.

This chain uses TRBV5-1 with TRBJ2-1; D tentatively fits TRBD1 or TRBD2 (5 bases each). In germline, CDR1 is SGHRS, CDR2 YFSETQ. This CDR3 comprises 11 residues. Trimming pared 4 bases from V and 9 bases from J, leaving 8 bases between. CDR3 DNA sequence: TGCGCCAGCAGCAGGGACCTTGAGCAGTTCTTC. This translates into CASSRDLEQFF.

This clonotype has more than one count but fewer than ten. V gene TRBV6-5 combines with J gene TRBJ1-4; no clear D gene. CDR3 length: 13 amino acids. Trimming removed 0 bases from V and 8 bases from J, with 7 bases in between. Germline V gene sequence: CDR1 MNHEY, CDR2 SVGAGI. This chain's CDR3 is CASSYSDGEKLFF. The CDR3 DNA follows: TGTGCCAGCAGTTACTCTGACGGCGAAAAACTGTTTTTT.

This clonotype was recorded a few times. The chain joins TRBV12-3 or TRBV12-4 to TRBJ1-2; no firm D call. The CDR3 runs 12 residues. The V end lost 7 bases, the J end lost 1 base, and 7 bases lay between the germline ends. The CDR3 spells CASTSYNYGYTF. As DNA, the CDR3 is TGTGCCAGCACCAGCTATAACTATGGCTACACCTTC.

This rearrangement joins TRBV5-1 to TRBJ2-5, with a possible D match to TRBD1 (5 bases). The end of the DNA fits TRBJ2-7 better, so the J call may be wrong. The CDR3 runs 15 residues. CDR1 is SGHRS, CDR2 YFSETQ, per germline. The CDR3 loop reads CASSPARTLGDEQYF. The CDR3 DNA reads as TGCGCCAGCAGCCCGGCTCGGACACTTGGCGACGAGCAGTACTTC.